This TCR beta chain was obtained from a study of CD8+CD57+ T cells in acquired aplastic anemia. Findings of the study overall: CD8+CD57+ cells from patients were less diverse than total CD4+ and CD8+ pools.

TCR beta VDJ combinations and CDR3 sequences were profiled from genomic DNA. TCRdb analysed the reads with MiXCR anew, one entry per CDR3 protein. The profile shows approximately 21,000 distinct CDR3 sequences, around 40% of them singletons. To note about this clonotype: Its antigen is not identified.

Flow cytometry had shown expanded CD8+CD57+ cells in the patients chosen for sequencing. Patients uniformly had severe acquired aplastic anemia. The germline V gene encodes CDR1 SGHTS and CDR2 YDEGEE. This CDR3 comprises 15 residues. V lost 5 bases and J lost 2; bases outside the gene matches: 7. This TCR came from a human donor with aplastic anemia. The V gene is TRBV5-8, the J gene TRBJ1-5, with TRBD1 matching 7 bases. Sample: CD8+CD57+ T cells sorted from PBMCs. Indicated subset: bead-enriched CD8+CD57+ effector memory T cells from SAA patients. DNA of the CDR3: TGTGCCAGCAGAAGGGGGCGCAGAGGCAATCAGCCCCAGCATTTT. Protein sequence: CASRRGRRGNQPQHF.